These 19 T cell receptor beta chains originate from one sample sequenced in a study of T-cell reconstitution after alpha-beta-depleted transplantation in children. Preparation of the TCRbeta library was carried out with unique molecular identifiers. Via MiXCR, TCRdb re-called the PCR reads, giving one row per CDR3 protein. This table has about 580,000 distinct CDR3 sequences, 23% appearing once. Sequencing was performed on PBMCs, mostly from graft donor cells, taken 360 days after TCRalphabeta/CD19-depleted stem cell transplant. These receptors were taken from a boy under two years old who had a stem cell transplant for acute myeloid leukemia, so the T cells may come from the graft donor.

In its sample, this clonotype was seen a few times. The chain is built from TRBV20-1 and TRBJ2-1, with a weak D call TRBD1 (6 bases). Germline assignment: CDR1 DFQATT and CDR2 SNEGSKA (reference sequence). This CDR3 comprises 17 residues. V was clipped by 4 bases and J by 0 bases, with 19 bases between them. The CDR3: CSATTGLALGSYNEQFF. In DNA form, the CDR3 reads TGCAGTGCTACTACAGGGTTAGCGCTTGGCTCCTACAATGAGCAGTTCTTC.

The gene calls are TRBV28 and TRBJ1-4, with D possibly TRBD1 on 5 matching bases. V was cut by 10 bases and J by 4 bases, with 16 bases left in between. The germline V gene encodes CDR1 MDHEN and CDR2 SYDVKM. The CDR3 has 14 residues. CDR3 sequence (DNA): TGTGCCACGATCCCTACAGGCCTTAATGAAAAACTGTTTTTT. Translating it yields CATIPTGLNEKLFF.

At least ten counts were recorded for this clonotype. The rearrangement joins TRBV29-1 to TRBJ1-2; D is perhaps TRBD1 (6 bases). The germline gives CDR1 SQVTM, CDR2 ANQGSEA. V dropped 6 bases and J dropped 8 bases, with 19 bases sitting between them. The CDR3 is 13 amino acids. CDR3 nucleotide sequence: TGCAGCGTCTTGTTTGGCCAGGGGAAGGGCTACACCTTC. Protein: CSVLFGQGKGYTF.

The chain is built from TRBV10-2 and TRBJ2-7, with 8 bases identical to TRBD2. After removal of 0 bases from V and 4 bases from J, the junction contained 8 bases not matched to a gene. The CDR3 is 16 amino acids. CDR1 is WSHSY, CDR2 SAAADI, per germline. The CDR3 loop is CASSESSGGIYYEQYF. In DNA, the CDR3 is TGCGCCAGCAGTGAGTCCAGCGGGGGAATCTATTACGAGCAGTACTTC.

The chain carries TRBV7-8 and TRBJ1-3, with 7 nucleotides matching TRBD1. V dropped 3 bases and J dropped 3; count of bases not matched to a gene: 5. The CDR3 is 15 residues long. Germline lookup yields CDR1 SGHVS and CDR2 FQNEAQ. For the CDR3, the DNA is TGTGCCAGCAGCTTCGACCAGGGGGGTGGAAACACCATATATTTT. Translation: CASSFDQGGGNTIYF.

This chain joins TRBV12-3 or TRBV12-4 and TRBJ1-3; unclear D gene. The CDR3 totals 16 residues. V shed 3 bases and J shed 1 base, with 13 bases lying between them. CDR3 in amino acids: CASSLAHGRSGNTIYF. CDR3 DNA sequence: TGTGCCAGCAGTTTGGCCCACGGTCGATCTGGAAACACCATATATTTT.

This clonotype has at least ten counts. The chain carries TRBV4-3 and TRBJ2-5; 9 nucleotides agree with TRBD2. This CDR3 has 17 amino acids. The J segment lost 5 bases and the V segment lost 0 bases, leaving 10 bases of the junction unmatched. From germline, CDR1 is LGHNA and CDR2 YSLEER. CDR3 nucleotide sequence: TGCGCCAGCAGCCAAGATGTAATAGCGGGGGTAATCGAGACCCAGTACTTC. Its translation is CASSQDVIAGVIETQYF.

This clonotype was recorded a few times. The chain has TRBV7-8 and TRBJ1-4; no definite D call. The CDR3 spans 16 residues. V lost 2 bases and J 0 bases, leaving 10 bases between the germline ends. The V gene's germline CDR1 is SGHVS and CDR2 FQNEAQ. The CDR3: CASSLIPRATNEKLFF. The DNA of the CDR3 is TGTGCCAGCAGCTTAATTCCCCGTGCAACTAATGAAAAACTGTTTTTT.

This clonotype came up many times. The chain employs TRBV11-2 and TRBJ2-5, with no clear D. V was pared by 1 base and J by 2 bases, with 11 bases between. The CDR3 length is 15 residues. Germline CDR1 SGHAT, CDR2 FQNNGV. CDR3 in amino acids: CASSLVGSEQETQYF. The DNA of the CDR3 is TGTGCCAGCAGCTTAGTAGGGTCTGAGCAAGAGACCCAGTACTTC.

This clonotype was seen a handful of times. V is TRBV12-3 or TRBV12-4 and J is TRBJ1-1, with 7 bases fitting TRBD1. The CDR3 consists of 16 residues. The V gene end was trimmed by 3 bases and the J gene end by 4 bases; junction bases not matched to a gene: 11. For the CDR3, the DNA is TGTGCCAGCAGTTTCATACCACCTGCAGGGGGCACTGAAGCTTTCTTT. Protein product: CASSFIPPAGGTEAFF.

With respect to this clonotype: A much more abundant neighbour one base away suggests this may be a read error. This chain connects TRBV18 to TRBJ2-5; D is unclear. The germline V gene has CDR1 KGHSH and CDR2 LQKENI. This CDR3 contains 13 residues. This chain's CDR3 is CASSGHRAETRYF. As DNA, the CDR3 is TGTGCCAGCTCAGGTCACCGGGCAGAGACCCGGTACTTC.

The V call is TRBV6-5, the J call TRBJ1-5; 9 bases fit TRBD1. J lost 3 bases, V lost 4 bases, and 7 bases had no gene match. CDR3 length: 16 residues. Per the germline V gene, CDR1 is MNHEY and CDR2 is SVGAGI. CDR3 sequence reads: CASSLTGGGHNQPQHF. The CDR3 region has the DNA TGTGCCAGCAGTTTAACAGGGGGCGGGCACAATCAGCCCCAGCATTTT.

This clonotype was found many times. In nucleotides, the CDR3 is TGCGCCAGCAGCCAAGGGGGACAGGGGCTCCGGGAGCTGTTTTTT. As protein: CASSQGGQGLRELFF. This chain joins TRBV4-1 and TRBJ2-2; 10 nucleotides align to TRBD1. Looked up from germline, CDR1 is MGHRA and CDR2 is YSYEKL. Trimming cost V 1 base and J 9 bases; bases outside gene matches: 5. The CDR3 covers 15 residues.

The chain combines TRBV7-9 with TRBJ2-2; 7 bases align to TRBD1. The CDR3 covers 17 residues. V lost 4 bases, J lost 0 bases, and 8 bases stayed unmatched. Germline CDR1 SEHNR, CDR2 FQNEAQ (reference sequence). CDR3 sequence reads: CASSSTGQATNTGELFF. CDR3 nucleotide sequence: TGTGCCAGCAGCTCAACCGGACAGGCCACGAACACCGGGGAGCTGTTTTTT. The whole variable domain, filled in from reference TRBV7-9 and TRBJ2-2, reads DTGVSQNPRHKITKRGQNVTFRCDPISEHNRLYWYRQTLGQGPEFLTYFQNEAQLEKSRLLSDRFSAERPKGSFSTLEIQRTEQGDSAMYLCASSSTGQATNTGELFFGEGSRLTVL.

This clonotype was counted ten times or more. The CDR3 DNA is TGCAGTGCTCCGGCAATGAGAGGGCCCTACGAGCAGTACTTC. Translated: CSAPAMRGPYEQYF. The chain recombines TRBV20-1 with TRBJ2-7; D might be TRBD2 (5 bases). The germline gives CDR1 DFQATT, CDR2 SNEGSKA (reference sequence). V was pared by 5 bases and J by 2 bases, with 16 bases between. The CDR3 runs to 14 residues.

This clonotype came up once. The chain combines TRBV10-3 with TRBJ2-3, with TRBD1 matching over 8 bases. J was trimmed by 0 bases and V by 10 bases; bases with no gene match: 12. The CDR3 extends over 16 amino acids. Germline V gene data show CDR1 as ENHRY and CDR2 as SYGVKD. The CDR3 loop reads CATGTGSDSSTDTQYF. The CDR3 nucleotides read TGTGCCACTGGGACAGGCTCGGATTCTAGCACAGATACGCAGTATTTT.

The chain carries TRBV25-1 and TRBJ1-4; the D is unclear. Trimming left V 2 bases short and J 5 bases short, with 3 bases between. This CDR3 has 12 residues. CDR1 is MGHDK and CDR2 is SYGVNS in the germline V gene. For the CDR3, the DNA is TGTGCCAGCAGTGAACGAAATGAAAAACTGTTTTTT. It yields the protein CASSERNEKLFF.

The chain employs TRBV15 and TRBJ2-2; 8 bases line up with TRBD2. Germline CDR1 and CDR2: LNHNV and YYDKDF (reference sequence). The CDR3 totals 15 residues. The ends lost 5 bases at V and 4 bases at J; junction bases unmatched: 6. CDR3 protein: CATSFGTSITGELFF. The CDR3, as DNA: TGTGCCACCAGCTTCGGGACTAGTATCACCGGGGAGCTGTTTTTT.

This clonotype was seen a few times. The gene calls are TRBV15 and TRBJ2-1; TRBD1 matches at 10 bases. The V gene's germline CDR1 is LNHNV and CDR2 YYDKDF (reference sequence). There are 13 residues in the CDR3. V was pared by 5 bases and J by 8 bases, with 3 bases of the junction left unmatched. CDR3 region: CATSQTGGYEQFF. CDR3 in DNA: TGTGCCACCAGCCAGACAGGGGGCTATGAGCAGTTCTTC.